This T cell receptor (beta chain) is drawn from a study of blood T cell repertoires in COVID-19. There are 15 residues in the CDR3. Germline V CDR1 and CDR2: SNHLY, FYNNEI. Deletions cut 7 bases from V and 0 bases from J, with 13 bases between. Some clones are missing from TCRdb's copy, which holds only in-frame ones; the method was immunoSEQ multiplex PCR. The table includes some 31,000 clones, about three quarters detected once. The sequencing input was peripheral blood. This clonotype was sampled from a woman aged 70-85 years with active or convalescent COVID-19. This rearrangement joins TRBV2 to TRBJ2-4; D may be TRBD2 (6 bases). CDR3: CASTSGEIAKNIQYF. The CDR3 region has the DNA TGTGCCAGCACATCGGGGGAGATAGCCAAAAACATTCAGTACTTC. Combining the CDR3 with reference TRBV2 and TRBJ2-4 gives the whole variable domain EPEVTQTPSHQVTQMGQEVILRCVPISNHLYFYWYRQILGQKVEFLVSFYNNEISEKSEIFDDQFSVERPDGSNFTLKIRSTKLEDSAMYFCASTSGEIAKNIQYFGAGTRLSVL.